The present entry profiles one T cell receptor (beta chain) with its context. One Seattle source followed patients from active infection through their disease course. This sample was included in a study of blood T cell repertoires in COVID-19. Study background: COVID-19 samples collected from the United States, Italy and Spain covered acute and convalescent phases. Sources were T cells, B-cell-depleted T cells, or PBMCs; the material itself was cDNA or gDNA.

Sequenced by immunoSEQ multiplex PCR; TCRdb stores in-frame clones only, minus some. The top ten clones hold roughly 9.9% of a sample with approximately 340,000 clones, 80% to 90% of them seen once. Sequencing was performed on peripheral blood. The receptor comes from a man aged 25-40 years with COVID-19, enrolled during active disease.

CDR3 DNA sequence: TGTGCCAGTAGTATTGTCGCGCGAGCGGGGGGGCCTGGAGAGACCCAGTACTTC. Translation gives CASSIVARAGGPGETQYF. This chain uses TRBV19 with TRBJ2-5; 10 bases align to TRBD2. CDR1 and CDR2 from the germline V gene are LNHDA and SQIVND (reference sequence). V lost 3 bases and J lost 4; bases outside the gene matches: 14. This CDR3 comprises 18 residues.